The text below deals with one T cell receptor (beta chain). This sample's time point: blood at routine non-recurrence follow-up after resection. The input material, whole RNA from tumor, nontumor lung or frozen PBMC, was sequenced unsorted. Germline loops: CDR1 SEHNR, CDR2 FQNEAQ (reference sequence). The CDR3 is made up of 17 amino acids. Trimming took off 6 bases at V and 3 bases at J, with 24 bases between the two ends. Individual TCR cDNA molecules each bore their own unique molecular identifier. TCRdb analysed the 5' RACE reads with MiXCR anew, one entry per CDR3 protein. Here the sample spans some 120,000 distinct CDR3 sequences, 9% to 15% being singletons. The data are from a study of spatial heterogeneity in lung cancer. Across the study: Where available, sequencing covered follow-up PBMC samples, taken at a median of approximately 2 years after resection.

This rearrangement joins TRBV7-9 to TRBJ2-7; possibly TRBD1 or TRBD2 for D (5 bases each). The origin of this receptor is a male donor with early-stage non-small cell lung cancer. The input for sequencing was PBMCs, taken at follow-up. The CDR3 is CASRQSSLRGVNYEQYF. The CDR3 DNA reads TGTGCCAGCAGGCAGAGCTCCTTGAGGGGTGTTAACTACGAGCAGTACTTC. The full variable domain, with the rest looked up from reference TRBV7-9 and TRBJ2-7, is DTGVSQNPRHKITKRGQNVTFRCDPISEHNRLYWYRQTLGQGPEFLTYFQNEAQLEKSRLLSDRFSAERPKGSFSTLEIQRTEQGDSAMYLCASRQSSLRGVNYEQYFGPGTRLTVT.